This section outlines one T cell receptor beta chain sequence together with its context. The data were taken from a study of blood T cell repertoires in COVID-19. The CDR3 loop spans 14 amino acids. V was pared by 3 bases and J by 1 base, with 0 bases of the junction left unmatched. CDR1 is MNHEY, CDR2 SMNVEV, per germline (reference sequence). Assay used: immunoSEQ multiplex PCR; TCRdb lists only in-frame clones, some missing. The sample contains tens of thousands of clones, approximately 91% of which appear only once. The source is a woman aged 50 to 65 with active or convalescent COVID-19. The V gene is TRBV27, the J gene TRBJ2-7, with 10 nucleotides matching TRBD2. Sample: peripheral blood. The CDR3, as DNA: TGTGCCAGCAGTTTTAGCGGGAGGTCCTACGAGCAGTACTTC. Translation gives CASSFSGRSYEQYF.